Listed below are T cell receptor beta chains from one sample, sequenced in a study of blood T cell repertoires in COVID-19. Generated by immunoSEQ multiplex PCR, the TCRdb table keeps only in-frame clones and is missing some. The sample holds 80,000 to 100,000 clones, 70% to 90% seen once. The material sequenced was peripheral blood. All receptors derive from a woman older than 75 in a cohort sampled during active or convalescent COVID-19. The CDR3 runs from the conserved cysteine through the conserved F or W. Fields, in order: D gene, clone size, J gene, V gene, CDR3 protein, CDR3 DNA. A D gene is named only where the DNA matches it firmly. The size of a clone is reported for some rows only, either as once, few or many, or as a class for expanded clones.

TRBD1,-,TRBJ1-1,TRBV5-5,CASRPEQGLTEAFF,TGTGCCAGCAGACCTGAACAGGGGCTGACTGAAGCTTTCTTT
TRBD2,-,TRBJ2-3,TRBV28,CASSLASGVADTQYF,TGTGCCAGCAGTTTAGCTAGCGGGGTGGCAGATACGCAGTATTTT
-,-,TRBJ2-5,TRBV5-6,CASSLARIQETQYF,TGTGCCAGCAGCTTGGCCAGGATTCAAGAGACCCAGTACTTC
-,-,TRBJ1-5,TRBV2,CASSEMEVQPQHF,TGTGCCAGCAGTGAAATGGAGGTTCAGCCCCAGCATTTT
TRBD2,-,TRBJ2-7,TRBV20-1,CSASVREDTYEQYF,TGCAGTGCTAGTGTGCGGGAGGACACCTACGAGCAGTACTTC
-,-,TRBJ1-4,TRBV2,CASSEDRAGNEKLFF,TGTGCCAGCAGTGAAGACAGGGCGGGTAATGAAAAACTGTTTTTT
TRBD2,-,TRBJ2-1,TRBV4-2,CASSPLAGSYNEQFF,TGTGCCAGCAGCCCCCTAGCGGGCTCCTACAATGAGCAGTTCTTC
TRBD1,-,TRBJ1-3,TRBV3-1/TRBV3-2,CASSQGRKLGQGETLGNTIYF,TGTGCCAGCAGCCAAGGGCGCAAGTTAGGACAGGGTGAAACTCTGGGAAACACCATATATTTT
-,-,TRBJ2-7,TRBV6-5,CASSYLGDTSAEQYF,TGTGCCAGCAGTTACCTGGGCGATACCTCGGCCGAGCAGTACTTC
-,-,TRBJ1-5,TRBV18,CASSPNYGQQPQHF,TGTGCCAGCTCACCAAATTATGGGCAGCAGCCCCAGCATTTT
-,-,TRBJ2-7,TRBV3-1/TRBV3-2,CASSLSSEEQYF,TGTGCCAGCAGCCTCTCTTCCGAGGAGCAGTACTTC
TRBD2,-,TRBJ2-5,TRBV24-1,CATSERTSGRAGSQETQYF,TGTGCCACCAGTGAGCGCACTAGCGGGAGGGCGGGTAGCCAAGAGACCCAGTACTTC
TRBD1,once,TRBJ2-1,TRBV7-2,CASSSDRSDNEQFF,TGTGCCAGCAGCTCGGACAGGTCGGACAATGAGCAGTTCTTC
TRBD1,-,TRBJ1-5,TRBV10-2,CASSVDRDFVRNQPQHF,TGCGCCAGCAGTGTGGACAGGGATTTTGTAAGAAATCAGCCCCAGCATTTT
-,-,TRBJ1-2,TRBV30,CAWSSPGRVTAGGYTF,TGTGCCTGGAGTTCACCGGGCAGGGTGACGGCAGGTGGCTACACCTTC
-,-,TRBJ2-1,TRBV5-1,CASRVAPLGDEQFF,TGCGCCAGCAGAGTGGCCCCCCTAGGAGATGAGCAGTTCTTC
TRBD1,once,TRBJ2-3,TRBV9,CASSPRLVQGAADTQYF,TGTGCCAGCAGCCCACGTCTGGTGCAGGGGGCGGCAGATACGCAGTATTTT
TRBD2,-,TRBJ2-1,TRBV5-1,CASQTSGRFSGNEQFF,TGCGCCAGCCAGACTAGCGGGAGATTTTCGGGAAATGAGCAGTTCTTC
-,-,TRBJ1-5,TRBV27,CASRTAGYSSNQPQHF,TGTGCCAGCAGGACAGCAGGGTATTCTTCCAATCAGCCCCAGCATTTT
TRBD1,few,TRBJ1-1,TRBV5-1,CASSQWTGAGTEAFF,TGCGCCAGCAGCCAATGGACAGGGGCCGGGACTGAAGCTTTCTTT
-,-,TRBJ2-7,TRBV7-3,CASSLQSGYEQYF,TGTGCCAGCAGCTTACAATCGGGCTACGAGCAGTACTTC
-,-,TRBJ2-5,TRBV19,CASSHDASPRETQYF,TGTGCCAGTAGTCATGACGCATCCCCTAGGGAGACCCAGTACTTC
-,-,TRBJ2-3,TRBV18,CASSSGSLGDTDTQYF,TGTGCCAGCTCATCGGGGAGCCTGGGCGACACAGATACGCAGTATTTT
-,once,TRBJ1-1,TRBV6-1,CASSDLGGGYLNTEAFF,TGTGCCAGCAGTGACCTCGGAGGAGGGTATCTGAACACTGAAGCTTTCTTT
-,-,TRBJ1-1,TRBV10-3,CAISLGRTEAFF,TGTGCCATCAGCCTTGGGAGGACTGAAGCTTTCTTT
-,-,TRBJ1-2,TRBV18,CASSGDSYGYTF,TGTGCCAGCTCCGGTGACAGCTATGGCTACACCTTC
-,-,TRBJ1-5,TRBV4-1,CASSQRTDNQPQHF,TGCGCCAGCAGCCAAAGGACAGACAATCAGCCCCAGCATTTT
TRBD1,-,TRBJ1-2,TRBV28,CASSSGTGGYGYTF,TGTGCCAGCAGTTCCGGGACAGGGGGTTATGGCTACACCTTC
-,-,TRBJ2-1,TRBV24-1,CATSMSNPGDYNEQFF,TGTGCCACCAGTATGTCCAACCCCGGGGACTACAATGAGCAGTTCTTC
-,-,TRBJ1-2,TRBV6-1,CASSPGGNGYTF,TGTGCCAGCAGCCCGGGGGGGAATGGCTACACCTTC
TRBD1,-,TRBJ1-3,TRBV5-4,CASSTQGAYTIYF,TGTGCCAGCAGCACCCAGGGGGCTTACACCATATATTTT
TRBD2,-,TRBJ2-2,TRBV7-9,CASSSAGGNTGELFF,TGTGCCAGCAGCTCCGCGGGAGGGAACACCGGGGAGCTGTTTTTT
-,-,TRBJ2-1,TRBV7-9,CASSLSVAVNEQFF,TGTGCCAGCAGCTTGAGCGTAGCGGTGAATGAGCAGTTCTTC
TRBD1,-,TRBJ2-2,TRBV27,CASRRNRDRGAGELFF,TGTGCCAGCAGAAGAAACCGGGACAGGGGGGCGGGGGAGCTGTTTTTT
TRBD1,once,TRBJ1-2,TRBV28,CASRGPGQGGKNYGYTF,TGTGCCAGCAGGGGACCGGGACAGGGGGGAAAGAACTATGGCTACACCTTC
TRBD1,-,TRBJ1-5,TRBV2,CASTFTTGGNQPQHF,TGTGCCAGCACATTCACCACAGGGGGCAATCAGCCCCAGCATTTT
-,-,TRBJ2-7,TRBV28,CASSFQGTYEQYF,TGTGCCAGCAGTTTTCAGGGGACCTACGAGCAGTACTTC
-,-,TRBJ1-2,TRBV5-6,CASSLGQYYGYTF,TGTGCCAGCAGCTTGGGGCAGTACTATGGCTACACCTTC